This T cell receptor (beta chain) was recorded in a study of CD8+ T cells in alopecia areata (dated by TCRdb to 2017 to 2018). Study-level background: The treated patients took part in an open-label pilot trial in which moderate-to-severe alopecia areata was treated with oral tofacitinib at 5 to 10 mg twice daily. Patients stayed on tofacitinib for 6 to 18 months and then had 6 months of follow-up off drug so that delayed response and recurrence could be assessed. Disease severity in treated patients was measured with the SALT score, which quantifies the percentage of affected scalp surface area. In both human patients and the C3H/HeJ mouse model, the study applied high-throughput TCRbeta sequencing to look at T cell clonal expansion in alopecia areata. Scalp tissue and sorted CD4+ and CD8+ peripheral blood T cells from patchy and totalis/universalis alopecia areata patients and from healthy controls were covered by human TCRbeta sequencing. Biopsies were taken from tofacitinib-treated patients at baseline and at 4 and 24 weeks of treatment, and a later scalp biopsy was taken in several of the tofacitinib-treated patients. Scalp clonality was compared across normal scalp (n=4), patchy alopecia areata scalp (n=8), and alopecia totalis/universalis scalp (n=8). The RNA source kit depended on sample type: the PAXgene miRNA kit for fixed scalp, the miRNeasy kit for PBMCs, and the RNeasy kit for mouse skin. TCRbeta CDR3 regions were amplified by immunoSEQ multiplex PCR with 35 Vbeta forward and 13 Jbeta reverse primers. Beyond this particular receptor, the publication reports: Compared with mice, TCR sequences shared between patients were less clear, possibly partly because of HLA diversity across the patient population. Because the treated cohort was small and included a single nonresponder, larger studies are needed to assess links between baseline CD8+ expansion and response. Resident alphabeta T cells in normal human skin are also sequenced, complicating scalp TCR repertoire analysis, unlike mouse skin dominated by gammadelta T cells. Tofacitinib significantly decreased scalp clonality and the number of expanded CD8+ clones among the top 100 scalp clones. Lesional scalp, especially in alopecia totalis/universalis, showed higher clonality and more expanded CD8+ clones than normal scalp, suggesting antigenic drive. During tofacitinib treatment, many expanded lesional clones remained in scalp and blood, and this persistence may partly explain relapse after treatment is stopped.

The treatment or condition label of this sample denotes: oral pan-JAK inhibitor, 5-10 mg twice daily. Peripheral blood and lesional scalp punch biopsies were obtained from patients with alopecia areata. PBMCs were separated by density centrifugation and stained for CD3, CD4 and CD8, after which CD4+ and CD8+ T cells were sorted on a FACSAria. On this clone itself: Its antigen is currently not known. Base quality data are lacking; no much larger clone is found one base away.

The germline V gene (reference sequence) sets CDR1 to SGHNT and CDR2 to YYREEE. The cysteine opens and the phenylalanine closes a CDR3 of 13 amino acids. Only CDR3 DNA is held: 39 bases, read in frame from base 1. Trimmed from V: 0 bases; trimmed from J: 6 bases; junction bases lacking a gene match: 1. Library prep was done by the immunoSEQ multiplex PCR assay. To provide template for TCR sequencing, every sample had RNA extracted and reverse transcribed into cDNA. First-strand cDNA was synthesized with SuperScript III using a 2:1 mix of oligo-dT and random hexamers. A synthetic immune receptor repertoire was used to gauge amplification bias, and whatever bias remained was removed computationally. As for the authors' bioinformatics: Raw reads were preprocessed for error removal, and CDR3 was defined according to IMGT conventions as running from the conserved cysteine to phenylalanine. Clonality was computed as 1 minus the Shannon entropy, with the entropy normalized by log2 of the number of productive unique TCRs. Whether scalp clones were CD4 or CD8 was inferred by matching scalp TCRbeta sequences against CD4 and CD8 repertoires sorted from blood. TCRdb retrieved this table from immuneACCESS and kept in-frame rearrangements only. Not all clones are present; in checked studies, unresolved V genes account for under half, and no reason is known for the remainder. V, J and clone size are those of that table, while D and trimming were read from the DNA. The sample records some 210,000 clones, over 60% of which are singletons. The ten largest make up over 1% of the sample.

The V and J segments used are TRBV5-4 and TRBJ2-7, with 9 bases matching TRBD2. The sequence derives from a human donor with alopecia areata. Sequences were derived from CD4+ T cells sorted from blood, sampled at week 44, from a patient treated with tofacitinib. CDR3 reads: CASSLVRGGEQYF. The bases read TGTGCCAGCAGCTTGGTGCGGGGGGGCGAGCAGTACTTC.